Below, 19 T cell receptor beta chains from the same sample are listed, as sequenced in a study of human T cells and chemical hapten exposure. Time point denoted: patch test 1, 2 weeks after DPC sensitization. As to treatment: therapeutic diphenylcyclopropenone sensitization with weekly scalp DPC. TCRdb passed the RACE reads through MiXCR, listing each CDR3 protein once. Of 60,000 to 80,000 distinct CDR3 sequences in the sample, 32% were seen once. The sequenced sample was whole blood, obtained in connection with sensitization to the hapten diphenylcyclopropenone (DPC). These receptors came from a middle-aged man with alopecia areata. Some clones in this sample may be carry-over from other donors' samples.

This chain uses TRBV20-1 with TRBJ2-4; D remains ambiguous. The length of the CDR3 is 12 residues. Trimming pared 0 bases from V and 9 bases from J, leaving 9 bases between. Looked up from germline, CDR1 is DFQATT and CDR2 is SNEGSKA (reference sequence). In nucleotides, the CDR3 is TGCAGTGCTAGAGATATACAGATCATTCAGTACTTC. Amino acids: CSARDIQIIQYF.

The rearrangement uses TRBV6-2 or TRBV6-3 and TRBJ2-5; 8 bases are a match to TRBD1. Germline CDR1 MNHEY, CDR2 SVGEGT. V was pared by 0 bases and J by 3 bases, with 9 bases of the junction left unmatched. The CDR3 totals 17 residues. The CDR3 is CASSYSPGQGAKETQYF. In nucleotides, the CDR3 is TGTGCCAGCAGTTACTCCCCCGGACAGGGCGCCAAAGAGACCCAGTACTTC.

The chain carries TRBV2 and TRBJ2-7; no clear D. Trimming removed 5 bases at V and 0 bases at J, with 5 bases between. Per the germline V gene, CDR1 is SNHLY and CDR2 is FYNNEI. There are 12 residues in the CDR3. CDR3 loop: CASSKDSYEQYF. CDR3 sequence (DNA): TGTGCCAGCAGTAAGGACTCCTACGAGCAGTACTTC.

This chain connects TRBV20-1 to TRBJ1-5, with D perhaps matching TRBD1 (6 bases). The CDR3 contains 15 residues. Trimming shortened V by 7 bases and J by 0 bases, and 16 bases separated the two germline ends. Germline CDR1 reads DFQATT; CDR2 reads SNEGSKA (reference sequence). The CDR3 spells CSVKPQGYSNQPQHF. In DNA form, the CDR3 reads TGCAGTGTTAAGCCCCAGGGGTATAGCAATCAGCCCCAGCATTTT.

The chain has TRBV5-1 and TRBJ1-5; D not certain. Germline V gene sequence: CDR1 SGHRS, CDR2 YFSETQ. The CDR3 spans 13 residues. Trimming took off 5 bases at V and 5 bases at J, with 11 bases between the two ends. In DNA, the CDR3 is TGCGCCAGCAGTACGGGAGTAGATCAGCCCCAGCATTTT. This translates into CASSTGVDQPQHF.

This clonotype was found a few times. This chain joins TRBV5-1 and TRBJ2-1, with D perhaps being TRBD1 or TRBD2 (6 bases each). Germline V gene sequence: CDR1 SGHRS, CDR2 YFSETQ. Trimming stripped 0 bases from V and 0 bases from J, with 10 bases between. CDR3 length: 16 amino acids. The CDR3 nucleotides read TGCGCCAGCAGCTTGGGAGGGGGGAGCTCCTACAATGAGCAGTTCTTC. Its protein product is CASSLGGGSSYNEQFF. Full variable domain (missing parts from reference TRBV5-1 and TRBJ2-1): KAGVTQTPRYLIKTRGQQVTLSCSPISGHRSVSWYQQTPGQGLQFLFEYFSETQRNKGNFPGRFSGRQFSNSRSEMNVSTLELGDSALYLCASSLGGGSSYNEQFFGPGTRLTVL.

The genes are TRBV20-1 and TRBJ2-5; weak D call: TRBD1 (5 bases). This CDR3 spans 15 amino acids. Per germline, CDR1 DFQATT and CDR2 SNEGSKA (reference sequence). Trimming removed 3 bases from V and 1 base from J, with 15 bases in between. CDR3 in amino acids: CSASVVHRIQETQYF. In nucleotides, the CDR3 is TGCAGTGCTAGTGTAGTACACAGGATCCAAGAGACCCAGTACTTC.

The chain couples TRBV6-1 to TRBJ2-3; D is undetermined. The CDR3 has 13 amino acids. Trimming stripped 3 bases from V and 3 bases from J, with 7 bases between. In germline, CDR1 is MNHNS, CDR2 SASEGT. CDR3 region: CASSEIVTDTQYF. The CDR3 DNA follows: TGTGCCAGCAGTGAGATAGTTACAGATACGCAGTATTTT.

This chain joins TRBV28 and TRBJ2-7; 7 bases are a match to TRBD2. V lost 5 bases, J lost 3 bases, and 10 bases stayed unmatched. CDR1 is MDHEN, CDR2 SYDVKM, per germline. The CDR3 is 15 residues long. In DNA form, the CDR3 reads TGTGCCAGCAGTCACCATGGGGGGGGAGACTACGAGCAGTACTTC. It yields the protein CASSHHGGGDYEQYF.

This clonotype was seen a few times. The chain combines TRBV20-1 with TRBJ2-5, with 9 bases lining up with TRBD2. The V gene's germline CDR1 is DFQATT and CDR2 SNEGSKA (reference sequence). The trim removed 3 bases at V and 4 bases at J, leaving 3 bases unmatched. This CDR3 has 13 residues. CDR3 nucleotide sequence: TGCAGTGCTAGTAGCGGGAGAGCAGAGACCCAGTACTTC. This encodes CSASSGRAETQYF.

The chain employs TRBV4-3 and TRBJ1-5; D uncertain. Germline V lookup: CDR1 LGHNA, CDR2 YSLEER. CDR3 length: 17 amino acids. V lost 4 bases to trimming and J lost 5 bases, with 21 bases between them. In DNA form, the CDR3 reads TGCGCCAGCAGCCTAAAACAAGGCCTACGGATATATCAGCCCCAGCATTTT. Translation: CASSLKQGLRIYQPQHF.

A few counts support this clonotype. V is TRBV5-4 and J is TRBJ2-5; 7 bases map to TRBD1. Germline CDR1 SGHNT, CDR2 YYREEE (reference sequence). The CDR3 contains 15 residues. J was trimmed by 9 bases and V by 5 bases; bases with no gene match: 16. The CDR3 loop reads CASSSYGDSYGAQYF. As DNA, the CDR3 is TGTGCCAGCAGTTCCTACGGGGACAGTTACGGGGCCCAGTACTTC.

This clonotype was seen a few times. The chain couples TRBV6-6 to TRBJ1-2; 8 nucleotides match TRBD1. Germline trimming cut 4 bases from V and 8 bases from J; bases unmatched to any gene: 21. The CDR3 loop spans 18 amino acids. CDR1 is MNHNY, CDR2 SVGAGI, per germline (reference sequence). The CDR3 coding sequence is TGTGCCAGCAGTTTGCTACGAGATCACCCGGGACAGGCAAGAGGCTACACCTTC. As protein: CASSLLRDHPGQARGYTF.

The chain carries TRBV12-3 or TRBV12-4 and TRBJ2-7; D possibly corresponds to TRBD1 (5 bases). There are 14 residues in the CDR3. Trimming shortened V by 3 bases and J by 2 bases, and 11 bases separated the two germline ends. CDR3 amino acids: CASSLPDKTYEQYF. CDR3 bases: TGTGCCAGCAGTTTGCCGGACAAGACCTACGAGCAGTACTTC.

In nucleotides, the CDR3 is TGTGCCAGCAGTTTAGGCGGCGGGGGAGAGACCCAGTACTTC. Translated: CASSLGGGGETQYF. The chain joins TRBV12-3 or TRBV12-4 to TRBJ2-5; TRBD2 aligns across 7 bases. Trimming took 1 base from V and 4 from J; bases not matched to a gene: 3. The CDR3 has 14 amino acids.

The chain carries TRBV27 and TRBJ2-7; TRBD1 matches at 7 bases. The V and J ends lost 6 bases and 3 bases, in that order; junction bases with no gene match: 8. Per germline, CDR1 MNHEY and CDR2 SMNVEV (reference sequence). This CDR3 comprises 14 residues. In DNA form, the CDR3 reads TGTGCCAGCAGCTTACAGGGGAAGCTCTACGAGCAGTACTTC. Amino acid sequence: CASSLQGKLYEQYF.

This chain uses TRBV7-9 with TRBJ2-5; weak D call: TRBD2 (5 bases). The CDR3 spans 13 residues. V was cut by 3 bases and J by 7 bases, with 12 bases left in between. Looked up from germline, CDR1 is SEHNR and CDR2 is FQNEAQ (reference sequence). The CDR3 is CASSFEGERTQYF. The CDR3, as DNA: TGTGCCAGCAGCTTTGAGGGAGAGAGGACCCAGTACTTC. Variable domain in full (rest from reference TRBV7-9 and TRBJ2-5): DTGVSQNPRHKITKRGQNVTFRCDPISEHNRLYWYRQTLGQGPEFLTYFQNEAQLEKSRLLSDRFSAERPKGSFSTLEIQRTEQGDSAMYLCASSFEGERTQYFGPGTRLLVL.

V gene TRBV15 combines with J gene TRBJ2-2; maybe TRBD1 (5 bases). CDR3 size: 17 residues. V was trimmed by 2 bases and J by 0 bases, leaving 13 bases between them. CDR1 and CDR2 (germline): LNHNV, YYDKDF (reference sequence). The DNA for the CDR3 is TGTGCCACCAGCAGATCAAGGGCAGGGCCGAACACCGGGGAGCTGTTTTTT. Residues: CATSRSRAGPNTGELFF.

V gene TRBV5-1 combines with J gene TRBJ1-1; a possible D gene is TRBD1 (5 bases). CDR3 size: 14 residues. Germline V gene data show CDR1 as SGHRS and CDR2 as YFSETQ. Trimming cost V 4 bases and J 1 base, with 11 bases left between them. CDR3 sequence: CASSLGPSNTEAFF. The CDR3 DNA sequence: TGCGCCAGCAGCCTGGGGCCCTCGAACACTGAAGCTTTCTTT.